This T cell receptor (beta chain) emerged from a study of lymphopenia after photon versus proton radiotherapy. Overall study results and limits: Post-nadir diversity loss with photons came from oligoclonal expansion, particularly CD8+ Temra cells.

Trimming at V came to 3 bases and at J to 0 bases, leaving 5 bases not matched to a gene. The CDR3 has 17 amino acids. Germline assignment: CDR1 MDHEN and CDR2 SYDVKM. Concerning this clone: The antigen is undetermined.

Profiled with immunoSEQ multiplex PCR; TCRdb holds only in-frame clones, not every one. The table lists around 2,700 clones, about 95% of them singletons. The source was peripheral blood, collected from a patient treated with photon-based radiotherapy. The chain uses TRBV28 and TRBJ2-6; 7 bases are shared with TRBD2. This TCR derives from a woman between 65 and 79 years old with pancreatic cancer. The CDR3 region is CASSFWLAASGANVLTF. CDR3 nucleotide sequence: TGTGCCAGCAGTTTCTGGCTAGCGGCCTCTGGGGCCAACGTCCTGACTTTC.